Listed here are 20 T cell receptor beta chains from one sample, sequenced in a study of Ad26.COV2.S vaccination and SARS-CoV-2 variants. The assay was immunoSEQ multiplex PCR, and TCRdb's table has in-frame clones only and misses some. This sample has 300,000 to 400,000 clones, with less than 90% found just once. The treatment is: around 19 received Ad26.COV2.S at low or high dose, single or two shots; a few received placebo; per-sample allocation not given. Sampling was done on day 63 after the first vaccine or placebo injection. This specimen consisted of peripheral blood, obtained in a trial of Ad26.COV2.S vaccine versus placebo. Receptor source: a person aged 18-65 years who received the Ad26.COV2.S COVID-19 vaccine or a placebo.

The chain is built from TRBV14 and TRBJ2-5, with D tentatively TRBD1 (9 bases). Germline assignment: CDR1 SGHDN and CDR2 FVKESK. This CDR3 has 20 residues. V gave up 0 bases and J gave up 5 bases, with 28 bases separating them. CDR3 DNA: TGTGCCAGCAGCCAAGATCCCACAGGGGGCATGACGAGCGGGAGTGAGACCCAGTACTTC. Translating it yields CASSQDPTGGMTSGSETQYF.

The chain carries TRBV12-3 or TRBV12-4 and TRBJ1-2; 8 positions agree with TRBD1. The CDR3 runs 11 residues. V lost 8 bases, J lost 4 bases, and 0 bases stayed unmatched. CDR3 residues: CASGQGYGYTF. The CDR3 DNA follows: TGTGCCAGCGGACAGGGCTATGGCTACACCTTC.

The genes are TRBV19 and TRBJ2-7; D may be TRBD1 (6 bases). The V end lost 1 base, the J end lost 5 bases, and 15 bases lay between the germline ends. The CDR3 has 15 residues. The germline V gene has CDR1 LNHDA and CDR2 SQIVND (reference sequence). The CDR3: CASSIARGRGHEQYF. DNA for the CDR3: TGTGCCAGTAGTATAGCTCGCGGCAGGGGCCACGAGCAGTACTTC.

The chain employs TRBV6-5 and TRBJ2-1; D may be TRBD1 or TRBD2 (5 bases each). V was pared by 8 bases and J by 10 bases, with 21 bases between. This CDR3 comprises 14 residues. CDR1 MNHEY and CDR2 SVGAGI come from the germline V gene. In nucleotides, the CDR3 is TGTGCCAGCGTCGGGACGGGCTACCCGGGGGAGCAGTTCTTC. This gives the protein CASVGTGYPGEQFF.

The chain has TRBV7-9 and TRBJ1-2, with 10 bases fitting TRBD1. Germline V gene sequence: CDR1 SEHNR, CDR2 FQNEAQ (reference sequence). The V gene end was trimmed by 5 bases and the J gene end by 1 base; junction bases not matched to a gene: 4. The CDR3 loop spans 15 amino acids. CDR3 residues: CASSPGQGDNYGYTF. In DNA form, the CDR3 reads TGTGCCAGCAGCCCCGGACAGGGGGATAACTATGGCTACACCTTC.

The V gene is TRBV5-1, the J gene TRBJ2-1; tentatively, D is TRBD2 (7 bases). Germline values: CDR1 SGHRS, CDR2 YFSETQ. The CDR3 has 16 amino acids. V was shortened by 4 bases and J by 2 bases, with 16 bases between the two germline ends. The CDR3 DNA follows: TGCGCCAGCAGCCGGCGGGGGCGGGGGCCCTACAATGAGCAGTTCTTC. This sequence encodes CASSRRGRGPYNEQFF.

The chain uses TRBV3-1 (or the pseudogene TRBV3-2) and TRBJ1-1, with D tentatively TRBD1 (6 bases). Germline V lookup: CDR1 LGHDT, CDR2 YNNKEL (reference sequence). This CDR3 comprises 13 residues. V lost 6 bases and J lost 5, with 13 bases in between. The CDR3: CASRGGGWTEAFF. In nucleotides, the CDR3 is TGTGCCAGCAGGGGAGGGGGGTGGACTGAAGCTTTCTTT.

The chain uses TRBV7-2 and TRBJ2-7, with 8 bases identical to TRBD1. The trim removed 1 base at V and 5 bases at J, leaving 7 bases unmatched. Germline CDR1 is SGHTA and CDR2 is FQGNSA. CDR3 length equals 15 residues. CDR3: CASSLVAGGEDEQYF. The CDR3 region has the DNA TGTGCCAGCAGCTTAGTAGCAGGGGGCGAGGACGAGCAGTACTTC.

V usage is TRBV19 and J usage is TRBJ1-5; possible D gene TRBD1, 6 bases. Germline V CDR1 and CDR2: LNHDA, SQIVND (reference sequence). Trimming removed 3 bases from V and 1 base from J, with 19 bases in between. The CDR3 has 18 amino acids. The CDR3, as DNA: TGTGCCAGTAGTATCGGTTTGTACAGGGAAGACAGCAATCAGCCCCAGCATTTT. Translation gives CASSIGLYREDSNQPQHF.

The V call is TRBV28, the J call TRBJ2-5; no definite D call. Germline V gives CDR1 MDHEN, CDR2 SYDVKM. V was clipped by 5 bases and J by 5 bases, with 6 bases between them. There are 11 residues in the CDR3. This CDR3 reads CASSSLETQYF. The CDR3 DNA follows: TGTGCCAGCAGTAGCCTGGAGACCCAGTACTTC.

The CDR3 loop is CASSLGDRSNQPQHF. CDR3 sequence (DNA): TGTGCCAGCAGTTTAGGAGACAGATCCAATCAGCCCCAGCATTTT. The chain is built from TRBV28 and TRBJ1-5, with TRBD1 as a possible D gene (5 bases). The germline V and J ends were trimmed by 2 bases and 3 bases, with 11 bases remaining between them. CDR1 MDHEN and CDR2 SYDVKM come from the germline V gene. The CDR3 length is 15 residues.

This clone was seen once. The V and J genes are TRBV21-1 and TRBJ2-1. TRBV21-1 represents a pseudogene. The CDR3 is 16 amino acids. For the CDR3, the DNA is TGTGCCAGCAGCAAAGCGCTGTGGGGTCGCTACAATGAGCAGTTCTTC. Protein product: CASSKALWGRYNEQFF.

The gene calls are TRBV7-3 and TRBJ2-2; 7 bases align to TRBD2. V shed 5 bases, J shed 1 base, and the junction held 7 bases outside the gene matches. Germline-derived CDR1 and CDR2 are SGHTA and FQGTGA. This CDR3 region has 16 residues. The CDR3 DNA sequence: TGTGCCAGCAGCCTAAAGGCTAGCGGGAACACCGGGGAGCTGTTTTTT. It translates to CASSLKASGNTGELFF. Together with reference TRBV7-3 and TRBJ2-2, the CDR3 gives the full variable domain: GAGVSQTPSNKVTEKGKYVELRCDPISGHTALYWYRQSLGQGPEFLIYFQGTGAADDSGLPNDRFFAVRPEGSVSTLKIQRTERGDSAVYLCASSLKASGNTGELFFGEGSRLTVL.

The chain joins TRBV5-6 to TRBJ2-3, with a possible D match to TRBD2 (6 bases). The CDR3 totals 17 residues. Germline assignment: CDR1 SGHDT and CDR2 YYEEEE. V was shortened by 0 bases and J by 0 bases, with 14 bases between the two germline ends. In nucleotides, the CDR3 is TGTGCCAGCAGCTTGGCCGCGGGACCTTCTAGCACAGATACGCAGTATTTT. Protein: CASSLAAGPSSTDTQYF.

The chain joins TRBV18 to TRBJ1-5; 7 bases map to TRBD1. This CDR3 has 17 residues. Germline V gene sequence: CDR1 KGHSH, CDR2 LQKENI. The trim removed 1 base at V and 2 bases at J, leaving 8 bases unmatched. The CDR3 reads CASSPLEGAGGNQPQHF. For the CDR3, the DNA is TGTGCCAGCTCACCACTCGAGGGGGCAGGAGGCAATCAGCCCCAGCATTTT.

This sequence joins TRBV28 and TRBJ1-5; D remains unclear. The CDR3 length is 17 residues. The ends were cut back, 6 bases at V and 0 bases at J, with 18 bases in the middle. In germline, CDR1 is MDHEN, CDR2 SYDVKM. CDR3 residues: CASSTARHPYSNQPQHF. DNA for the CDR3: TGTGCCAGCAGCACCGCCCGACATCCCTATAGCAATCAGCCCCAGCATTTT.

This chain links TRBV11-2 with TRBJ2-5; no definite D call. Germline CDR1 is SGHAT and CDR2 is FQNNGV. CDR3 length: 14 residues. V dropped 10 bases and J dropped 0 bases, with 15 bases sitting between them. As DNA, the CDR3 is TGTGCCACTTCCTATTGGGCGTACCAAGAGACCCAGTACTTC. Its translation is CATSYWAYQETQYF.

The genes are TRBV5-1 and TRBJ2-7; 10 bases map to TRBD2. CDR1 is SGHRS, CDR2 YFSETQ, per germline. The CDR3 is 14 residues long. Trimming removed 5 bases from V and 6 bases from J; junction bases left unmatched: 8. DNA of the CDR3: TGCGCCAGCAGGGTGGGGCTAGCGGGAGCCGAGCAGTACTTC. Its protein is CASRVGLAGAEQYF.

In regard to this clone: An end of the junction does not agree with germline; a read error may underlie this. The chain joins TRBV19 to TRBJ2-4; D not resolved. The CDR3 has 8 amino acids. Germline V gene sequence: CDR1 LNHDA, CDR2 SQIVND (reference sequence). In nucleotides, the CDR3 is TGTGCCAGTAGTATACCGGGTTTC. This gives the protein CASSIPGF.

The V and J genes are TRBV5-4 and TRBJ2-2; D not certain. CDR1 is SGHNT, CDR2 YYREEE, per germline (reference sequence). The CDR3 is 17 residues long. Trimming stripped 3 bases from V and 0 bases from J, with 15 bases between. This CDR3 reads CASSSAGSGTNTGELFF. The CDR3 bases are TGTGCCAGCAGCTCTGCCGGGTCGGGCACGAACACCGGGGAGCTGTTTTTT.